This T cell receptor beta chain was sequenced in a study of T cells in Graves' hyperthyroidism and ophthalmopathy. Study-wide background: The initial diagnosis was the point when peripheral blood was collected, ahead of any treatment.

This clonotype was recorded a few times. The antigen remains unidentified. Findings and caveats of the study: Through a model of 13 V-J features, ophthalmopathy was separated from stable hyperthyroidism.

Amplification of TCR beta CDR3 regions was performed using RNA transcripts as template. The HTBI primer set drove a first-round RT-PCR of the TCR CDR3. TCRdb re-analysed the multiplex PCR reads in MiXCR, keeping a single row per CDR3 protein. In the table there are a few hundred thousand distinct CDR3 sequences, roughly 17% of which are singletons. Patients with uncontrolled infections, other autoimmune diseases, pregnancy or lactation were excluded. Thyroid ultrasound, orbital computed tomography, clinical symptoms, and serum thyroxine and TRAb underpinned diagnoses. This TCR was recovered from a woman between 18 and 30 years old with Graves' ophthalmopathy. Sequencing used blood.

CDR3 DNA: TGTGCCAGCAGCGTTCGGCGCAGGGGAGACGATACGCAGTATTTT. It yields the protein CASSVRRRGDDTQYF. The genes are TRBV13 and TRBJ2-3; TRBD1 might be the D (6 bases). CDR3 length: 15 amino acids. Looked up from germline, CDR1 is PRHDT and CDR2 is FYEKMQ (reference sequence). Trimming stripped 5 bases from V and 6 bases from J, with 18 bases between.